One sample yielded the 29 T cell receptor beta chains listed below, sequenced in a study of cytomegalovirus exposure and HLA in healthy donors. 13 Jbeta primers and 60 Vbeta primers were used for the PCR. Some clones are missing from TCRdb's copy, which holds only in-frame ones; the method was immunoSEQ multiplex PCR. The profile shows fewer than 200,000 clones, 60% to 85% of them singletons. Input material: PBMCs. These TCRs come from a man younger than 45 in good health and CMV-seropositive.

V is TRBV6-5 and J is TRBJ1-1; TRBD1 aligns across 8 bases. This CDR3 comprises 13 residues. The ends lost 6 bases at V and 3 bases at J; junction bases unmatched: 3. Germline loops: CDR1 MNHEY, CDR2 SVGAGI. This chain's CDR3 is CASRGQGDTEAFF. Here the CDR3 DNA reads TGTGCCAGCAGAGGACAGGGAGACACTGAAGCTTTCTTT.

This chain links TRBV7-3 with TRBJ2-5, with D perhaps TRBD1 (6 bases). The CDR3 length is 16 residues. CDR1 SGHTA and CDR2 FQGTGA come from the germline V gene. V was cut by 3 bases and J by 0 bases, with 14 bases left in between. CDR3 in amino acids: CASSFRSGHNQETQYF. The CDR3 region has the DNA TGTGCCAGCAGCTTCCGATCGGGACACAACCAAGAGACCCAGTACTTC.

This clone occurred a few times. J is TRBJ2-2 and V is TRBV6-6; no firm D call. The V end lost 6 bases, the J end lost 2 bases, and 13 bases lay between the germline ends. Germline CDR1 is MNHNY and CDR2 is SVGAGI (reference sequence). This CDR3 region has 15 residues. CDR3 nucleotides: TGTGCCAGCAGCCACCGGTGGGCCAACACCGGGGAGCTGTTTTTT. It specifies CASSHRWANTGELFF.

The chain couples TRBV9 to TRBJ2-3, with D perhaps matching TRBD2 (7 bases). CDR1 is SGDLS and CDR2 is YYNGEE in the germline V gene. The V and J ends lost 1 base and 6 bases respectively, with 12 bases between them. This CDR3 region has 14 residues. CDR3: CASSVWGGSDTQYF. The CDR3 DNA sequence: TGTGCCAGCAGCGTATGGGGGGGCAGCGATACGCAGTATTTT.

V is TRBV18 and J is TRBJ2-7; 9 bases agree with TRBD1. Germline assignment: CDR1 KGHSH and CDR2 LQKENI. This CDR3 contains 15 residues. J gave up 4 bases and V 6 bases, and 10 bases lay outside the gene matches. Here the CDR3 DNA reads TGTGCCAGCTCCCCGGGACAGGGAGTGGTGTACGAGCAGTACTTC. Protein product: CASSPGQGVVYEQYF.

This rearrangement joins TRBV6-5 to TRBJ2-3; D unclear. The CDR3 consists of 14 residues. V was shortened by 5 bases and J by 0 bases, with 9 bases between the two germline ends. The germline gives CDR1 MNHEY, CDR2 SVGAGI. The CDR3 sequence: CASSPRSSTDTQYF. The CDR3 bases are TGTGCCAGCAGTCCCAGGTCAAGCACAGATACGCAGTATTTT.

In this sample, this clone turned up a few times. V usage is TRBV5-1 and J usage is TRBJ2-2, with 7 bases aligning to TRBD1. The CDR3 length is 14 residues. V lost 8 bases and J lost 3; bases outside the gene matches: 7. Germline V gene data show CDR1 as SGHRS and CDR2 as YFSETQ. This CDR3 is CASIQGPHTGELFF. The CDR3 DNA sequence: TGCGCCAGTATACAGGGGCCGCACACCGGGGAGCTGTTTTTT. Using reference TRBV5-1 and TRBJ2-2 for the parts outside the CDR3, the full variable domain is KAGVTQTPRYLIKTRGQQVTLSCSPISGHRSVSWYQQTPGQGLQFLFEYFSETQRNKGNFPGRFSGRQFSNSRSEMNVSTLELGDSALYLCASIQGPHTGELFFGEGSRLTVL.

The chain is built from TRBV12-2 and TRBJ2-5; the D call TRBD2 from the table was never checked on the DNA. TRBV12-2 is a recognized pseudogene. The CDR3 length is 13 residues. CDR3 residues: CASRPKYQETQYF. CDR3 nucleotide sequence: TGTGCAAGTCGCCCTAAGTACCAAGAGACCCAGTACTTC.

CDR3 region: CASSLAGSRRTNEKLFF. The CDR3 nucleotides are TGTGCCAGCAGCTTAGCGGGGTCCAGGAGAACTAATGAAAAACTGTTTTTT. This sequence joins TRBV11-3 and TRBJ1-4; D call uncertain. V gave up 1 base and J gave up 1 base, with 13 bases separating them. There are 17 residues in the CDR3. Germline CDR1 SGHNT, CDR2 YENEEA.

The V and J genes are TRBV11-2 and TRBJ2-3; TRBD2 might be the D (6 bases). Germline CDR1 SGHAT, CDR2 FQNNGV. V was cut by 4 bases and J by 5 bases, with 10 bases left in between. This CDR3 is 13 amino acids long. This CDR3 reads CASSSSVGDTQYF. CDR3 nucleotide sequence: TGTGCCAGCAGCTCTAGCGTGGGAGATACGCAGTATTTT.

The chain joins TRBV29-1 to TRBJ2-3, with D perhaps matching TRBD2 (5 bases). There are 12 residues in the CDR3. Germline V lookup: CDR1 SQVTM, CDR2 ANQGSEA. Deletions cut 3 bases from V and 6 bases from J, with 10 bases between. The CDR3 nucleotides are TGCAGCGTTGAGCGGGTAGCGGATACGCAGTATTTT. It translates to CSVERVADTQYF.

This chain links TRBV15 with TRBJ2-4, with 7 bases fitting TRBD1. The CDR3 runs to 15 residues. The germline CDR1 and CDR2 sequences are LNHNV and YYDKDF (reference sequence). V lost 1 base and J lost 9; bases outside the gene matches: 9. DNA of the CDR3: TGTGCCACCAGCAGAGGATCCGGGACAGAAGGCATTCAGTACTTC. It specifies CATSRGSGTEGIQYF.

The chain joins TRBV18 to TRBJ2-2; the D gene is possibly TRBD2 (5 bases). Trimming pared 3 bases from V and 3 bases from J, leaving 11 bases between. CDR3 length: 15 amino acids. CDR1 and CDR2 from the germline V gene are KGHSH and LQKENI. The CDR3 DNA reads TGTGCCAGCTCACCGGGAGCCGGGTACACCGGGGAGCTGTTTTTT. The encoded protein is CASSPGAGYTGELFF.

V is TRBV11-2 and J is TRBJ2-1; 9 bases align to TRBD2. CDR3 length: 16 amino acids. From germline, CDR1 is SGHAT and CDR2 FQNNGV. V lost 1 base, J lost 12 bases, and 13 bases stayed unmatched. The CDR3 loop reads CASSLVASGVGAGQFF. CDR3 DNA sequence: TGTGCCAGCAGCTTAGTAGCTAGCGGGGTCGGAGCAGGGCAGTTCTTC.

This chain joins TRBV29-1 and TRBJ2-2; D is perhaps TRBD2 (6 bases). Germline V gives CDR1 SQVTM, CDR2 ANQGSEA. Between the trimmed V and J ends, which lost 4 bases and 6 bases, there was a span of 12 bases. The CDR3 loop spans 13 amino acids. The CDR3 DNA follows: TGCAGCGTTGGGGCCGCGGGGCCCGGGGAGCTGTTTTTT. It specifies CSVGAAGPGELFF.

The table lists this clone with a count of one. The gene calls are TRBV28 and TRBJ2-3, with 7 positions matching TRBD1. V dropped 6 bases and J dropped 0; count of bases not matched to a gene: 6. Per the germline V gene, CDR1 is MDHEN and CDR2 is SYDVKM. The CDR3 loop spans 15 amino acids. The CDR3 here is CASSHDRASTDTQYF. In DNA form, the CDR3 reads TGTGCCAGCAGCCACGACAGGGCTAGCACAGATACGCAGTATTTT.

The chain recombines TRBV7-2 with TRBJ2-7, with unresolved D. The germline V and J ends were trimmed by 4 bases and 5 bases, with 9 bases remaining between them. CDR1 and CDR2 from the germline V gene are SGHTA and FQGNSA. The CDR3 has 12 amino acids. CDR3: CASSSFRDEQYF. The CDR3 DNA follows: TGTGCCAGCAGCTCGTTCCGGGACGAGCAGTACTTC.

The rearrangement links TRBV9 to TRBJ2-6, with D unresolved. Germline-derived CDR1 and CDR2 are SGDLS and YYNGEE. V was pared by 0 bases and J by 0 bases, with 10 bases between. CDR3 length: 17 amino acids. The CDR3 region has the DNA TGTGCCAGCAGCGTAGTAGACATCAGCTCTGGGGCCAACGTCCTGACTTTC. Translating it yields CASSVVDISSGANVLTF.

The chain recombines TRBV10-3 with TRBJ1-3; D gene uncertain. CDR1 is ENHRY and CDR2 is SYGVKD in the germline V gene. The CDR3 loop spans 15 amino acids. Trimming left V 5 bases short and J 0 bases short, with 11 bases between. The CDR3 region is CAISYRANSGNTIYF. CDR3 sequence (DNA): TGTGCCATCAGTTACAGAGCCAACTCTGGAAACACCATATATTTT.

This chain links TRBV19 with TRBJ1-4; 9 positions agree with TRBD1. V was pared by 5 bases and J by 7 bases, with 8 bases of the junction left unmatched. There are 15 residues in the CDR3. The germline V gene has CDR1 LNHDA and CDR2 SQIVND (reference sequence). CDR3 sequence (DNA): TGTGCCAGTAGTCCTCCCCGGGACAGGGTTGAAAAACTGTTTTTT. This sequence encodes CASSPPRDRVEKLFF.

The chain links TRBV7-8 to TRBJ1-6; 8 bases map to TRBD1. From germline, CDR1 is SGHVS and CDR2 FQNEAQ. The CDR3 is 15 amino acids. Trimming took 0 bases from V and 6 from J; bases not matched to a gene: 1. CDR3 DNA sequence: TGTGCCAGCAGCTTAGCGACAGGGGTTAATTCACCCCTCCACTTT. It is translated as CASSLATGVNSPLHF.

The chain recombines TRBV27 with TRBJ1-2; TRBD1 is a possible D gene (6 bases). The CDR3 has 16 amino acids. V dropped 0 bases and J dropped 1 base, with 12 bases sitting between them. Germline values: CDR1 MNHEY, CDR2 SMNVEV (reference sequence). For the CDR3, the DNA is TGTGCCAGCAGTTTATCTGTGTCAGGGGTTAACTATGGCTACACCTTC. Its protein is CASSLSVSGVNYGYTF.

The CDR3 sequence: CAWSDQGKQPQHF. The CDR3 region has the DNA TGTGCCTGGAGTGATCAGGGGAAACAGCCCCAGCATTTT. This chain links TRBV30 with TRBJ1-5, with a weak D call TRBD1 (6 bases). Between the trimmed V and J ends, which lost 1 base and 7 bases, there was a span of 11 bases. Per germline, CDR1 GTSNPN and CDR2 SVGIG (reference sequence). The CDR3 runs to 13 residues.

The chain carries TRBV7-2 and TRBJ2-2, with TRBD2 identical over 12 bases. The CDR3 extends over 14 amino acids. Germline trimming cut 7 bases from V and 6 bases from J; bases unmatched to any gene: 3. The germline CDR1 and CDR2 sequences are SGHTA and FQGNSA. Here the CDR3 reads CASTRLAGAGELFF. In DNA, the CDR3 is TGTGCCAGCACCCGACTAGCGGGGGCCGGGGAGCTGTTTTTT.

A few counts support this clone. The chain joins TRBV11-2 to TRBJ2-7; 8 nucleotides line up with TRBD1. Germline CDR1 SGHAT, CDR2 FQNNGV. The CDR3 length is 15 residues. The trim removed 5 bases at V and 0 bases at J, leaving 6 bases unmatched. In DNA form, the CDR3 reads TGTGCCAGCAGCAACGGACAGGGTAGCTCCTACGAGCAGTACTTC. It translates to CASSNGQGSSYEQYF. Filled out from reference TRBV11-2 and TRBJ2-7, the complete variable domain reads EAGVAQSPRYKIIEKRQSVAFWCNPISGHATLYWYQQILGQGPKLLIQFQNNGVVDDSQLPKDRFSAERLKGVDSTLKIQPAKLEDSAVYLCASSNGQGSSYEQYFGPGTRLTVT.

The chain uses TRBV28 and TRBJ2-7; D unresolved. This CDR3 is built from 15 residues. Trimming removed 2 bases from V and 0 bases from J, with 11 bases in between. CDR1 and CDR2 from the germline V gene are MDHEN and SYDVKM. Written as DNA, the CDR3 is TGTGCCAGCAGTTTACCTCAAACAGCCTCCTACGAGCAGTACTTC. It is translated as CASSLPQTASYEQYF.

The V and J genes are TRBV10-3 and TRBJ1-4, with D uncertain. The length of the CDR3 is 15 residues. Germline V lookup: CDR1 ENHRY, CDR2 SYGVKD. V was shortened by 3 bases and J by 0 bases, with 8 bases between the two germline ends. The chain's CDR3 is CAISDLPATNEKLFF. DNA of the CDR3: TGTGCCATCAGTGACCTACCGGCAACTAATGAAAAACTGTTTTTT.

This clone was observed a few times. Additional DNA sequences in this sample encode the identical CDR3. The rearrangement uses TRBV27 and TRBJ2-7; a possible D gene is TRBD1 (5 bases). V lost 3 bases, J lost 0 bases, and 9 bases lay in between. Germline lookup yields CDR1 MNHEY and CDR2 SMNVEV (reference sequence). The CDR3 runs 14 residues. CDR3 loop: CASSFGQGSYEQYF. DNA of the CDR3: TGTGCCAGCAGTTTTGGCCAGGGCTCCTACGAGCAGTACTTC.

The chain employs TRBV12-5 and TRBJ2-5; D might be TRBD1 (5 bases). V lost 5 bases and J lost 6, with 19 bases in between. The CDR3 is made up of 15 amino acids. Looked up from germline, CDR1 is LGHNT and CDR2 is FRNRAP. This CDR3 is CASGPGPQGDKTQYF. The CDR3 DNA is TGTGCTAGTGGTCCGGGCCCGCAGGGTGATAAGACCCAGTACTTC.